This TCR beta chain was sequenced in a study of immune evolution from preneoplasia to lung adenocarcinoma. Study-level findings and limits: Top clone frequencies peaked in normal lung, apparently declining through invasive adenocarcinoma. Clonality was highest in normal lung, lower in later-stage lesions apparently.

Some clones are missing from TCRdb's copy, which holds only in-frame ones; the method was immunoSEQ multiplex PCR. The table records approximately 840 clones, 42% of them present only once. Resections took place in Japan or China from about 2013 to 2018. Two lung cancer pathologists independently confirmed each histologic diagnosis. This clone was detected once. Its antigen is unidentified. Trimming removed 0 bases at V and 0 bases at J, with 5 bases between. From germline, CDR1 is SEHNR and CDR2 FQNEAQ (reference sequence). The CDR3 runs 14 residues. Material: FFPE normal lung tissue adjacent to the tumor. The J gene is TRBJ2-5, the V gene TRBV7-9; D gene ambiguous. This sequence originates from a person between 50 and 60 years old with lung adenocarcinoma. In DNA, the CDR3 is TGTGCCAGCAGCTTAGCACAGAACCAAGAGACCCAGTACTTC. Translation gives CASSLAQNQETQYF.